Sequencing of this T cell receptor (beta chain) was carried out in a study of shared clonotypes between healthy human individuals. Study-wide findings and caveats: Rarefaction showed sorted-subset sequencing was incomplete despite large depth. Sampling included only blood; tissue repertoires likely differ.

As for this clone: As yet, its antigen is unknown.

Splitting of CD4+ cells produced CD45RA+ naive and CD45RA-negative memory subsets. The V gene's germline CDR1 is SGHTA and CDR2 FQGNSA. V lost 5 bases and J lost 5, with 19 bases in between. The CDR3 loop spans 16 amino acids. The method was immunoSEQ multiplex PCR; TCRdb's version includes in-frame clones alone and lacks a portion of them. This sample has about 2.3 million clones, with less than 95% found just once. The specimen sequenced was naive CD4+ T cells from PBMCs. Described subset: CD45RA+ positively selected. The chain carries TRBV7-2 and TRBJ2-4; D gene uncertain. This clonotype originated in a young man in good health. Some clones in this sample may be carry-over from other donors' samples. The CDR3 region has the DNA TGTGCCAGCAGCCCCCGAGGAGCGCTTGGGGAAAACATTCAGTACTTC. Amino acids: CASSPRGALGENIQYF. Full variable domain (outside the CDR3, taken from reference TRBV7-2 and TRBJ2-4): GAGVSQSPSNKVTEKGKDVELRCDPISGHTALYWYRQSLGQGLEFLIYFQGNSAPDKSGLPSDRFSAERTGGSVSTLTIQRTQQEDSAVYLCASSPRGALGENIQYFGAGTRLSVL.